Shown below are 24 T cell receptor beta chains from a single sample sequenced in a study of blood T cell repertoires in COVID-19 (TCRdb year 2020). The library was made by the immunoSEQ multiplex PCR assay. The clones in this table, taken by TCRdb from immuneACCESS, are in-frame only. Not every clone is retained; where verified, under half of the shortfall comes from an unresolved V gene, and the cause of the rest is unknown. Here the sample has 220,000 or so clones; about 88% occur a single time. The ten largest clones add up to about 9.4% of the sample. Sequencing input: peripheral blood. The receptors originated from a woman in her forties or fifties with COVID-19, enrolled during active disease.

The chain recombines TRBV7-2 with TRBJ1-4; perhaps TRBD1 as D (5 bases). Germline V gives CDR1 SGHTA, CDR2 FQGNSA. The CDR3 has 15 residues. The V gene lost 4 bases and the J gene lost 5 bases, with 14 bases spanning the gap. The CDR3 DNA follows: TGTGCCAGCAGCTCCGGTTACAGGAAGAATGAAAAACTGTTTTTT. Translating gives CASSSGYRKNEKLFF.

This clone came up once. V usage is TRBV6-6 and J usage is TRBJ2-7; D is ambiguous. The V end was cut by 7 bases, the J end by 1 base, with 20 bases between. This CDR3 has 16 amino acids. The germline CDR1 and CDR2 sequences are MNHNY and SVGAGI (reference sequence). In nucleotides, the CDR3 is TGTGCCAGCACCTCCACGCGCCCGACTTTATCCTACGAGCAGTACTTC. Its translation is CASTSTRPTLSYEQYF.

V and J are TRBV19 and TRBJ2-6; 7 positions agree with TRBD1. V shed 10 bases, J shed 0 bases, and the junction held 9 bases outside the gene matches. This CDR3 spans 16 amino acids. The germline gives CDR1 LNHDA, CDR2 SQIVND (reference sequence). CDR3 sequence: CATKSTGYSGANVLTF. As DNA, the CDR3 is TGTGCCACCAAGTCGACAGGGTACTCTGGGGCCAACGTCCTGACTTTC.

This clone was seen a few times. Written as DNA, the CDR3 is TGTGCCAGCAGCCCCTATGGGGGGACAGGAGAGACTGAAGCTTTCTTT. Residues: CASSPYGGTGETEAFF. The chain joins TRBV7-3 to TRBJ1-1; TRBD1 matches 8 bases. Germline assignment: CDR1 SGHTA and CDR2 FQGTGA. The CDR3 has 16 amino acids. J lost 5 bases, V lost 5 bases, and 13 bases had no gene match.

V is TRBV28 and J is TRBJ1-2, with D perhaps TRBD1 (6 bases). V was cut by 5 bases and J by 5 bases, with 9 bases left in between. The CDR3 has 12 amino acids. Per the germline V gene, CDR1 is MDHEN and CDR2 is SYDVKM. CDR3 in DNA: TGTGCCAGCAGTGTACAGGGTTATGGCTACACCTTC. Translation gives CASSVQGYGYTF.

The rearrangement links TRBV21-1 to TRBJ1-6; the table calls TRBD1, which could not be checked here. TRBV21-1 is a documented pseudogene. The CDR3 is 16 amino acids. The CDR3: CASSKAPGARNSPLHF. CDR3 DNA sequence: TGTGCCAGCAGCAAAGCCCCAGGGGCGCGTAATTCACCCCTCCACTTT.

This clone came up once. The J gene is TRBJ2-2, the V gene TRBV5-1, with TRBD1 matching 8 bases. V lost 2 bases and J lost 4; bases outside the gene matches: 10. Germline V lookup: CDR1 SGHRS, CDR2 YFSETQ. CDR3 length: 17 amino acids. Here the CDR3 reads CASSLRAGGLGTGELFF. In DNA form, the CDR3 reads TGCGCCAGCAGCTTACGGGCAGGGGGCCTGGGCACCGGGGAGCTGTTTTTT.

The chain employs TRBV6-5 and TRBJ1-5, with D possibly TRBD1 on 6 matching bases. CDR3 length: 14 residues. Per germline, CDR1 MNHEY and CDR2 SVGAGI. V was clipped by 7 bases and J by 5 bases, with 15 bases between them. The CDR3 reads CASTTGWGYQPQHF. CDR3 bases: TGTGCCAGCACCACAGGGTGGGGTTATCAGCCCCAGCATTTT.

V gene TRBV21-1 combines with J gene TRBJ2-3; the table's D call, TRBD1, was not checked against the DNA. TRBV21-1 is given as a pseudogene. The CDR3 covers 15 residues. CDR3 protein: CASSFDRVATDTQYF. The CDR3 region has the DNA TGTGCCAGCAGCTTTGACAGGGTGGCTACAGATACGCAGTATTTT.

The chain employs TRBV7-8 and TRBJ2-7; 8 nucleotides match TRBD1. The V segment lost 3 bases and the J segment 4 bases; nucleotides outside the gene matches: 8. Germline loops: CDR1 SGHVS, CDR2 FQNEAQ. This CDR3 has 15 residues. In DNA form, the CDR3 reads TGTGCCAGCAGCTTCGACGGGACAGGAAATTACGAGCAGTACTTC. It codes for CASSFDGTGNYEQYF.

The V gene is TRBV5-1, the J gene TRBJ2-4; 11 bases match TRBD2. CDR3 length: 21 residues. The trim removed 4 bases at V and 0 bases at J, leaving 18 bases unmatched. CDR1 and CDR2 from the germline V gene are SGHRS and YFSETQ. For the CDR3, the DNA is TGCGCCAGCAGCGGCGATTCCACTAGCGGGGGAGGGATATTAGCCAAAAACATTCAGTACTTC. It specifies CASSGDSTSGGGILAKNIQYF.

The chain is built from TRBV7-2 and TRBJ1-5; D uncertain. Germline CDR1 and CDR2: SGHTA and FQGNSA. V was clipped by 4 bases and J by 14 bases, with 18 bases between them. This CDR3 comprises 13 residues. CDR3 sequence (DNA): TGTGCCAGCAGCTCTTTGGGCCCTTCGGGAAAGCATTTT. Translating it yields CASSSLGPSGKHF.

V and J are TRBV27 and TRBJ2-7; tentative D call: TRBD1 (6 bases). Germline V gene data show CDR1 as MNHEY and CDR2 as SMNVEV (reference sequence). This CDR3 has 13 amino acids. Trimming left V 5 bases short and J 5 bases short, with 13 bases between. The CDR3 is CASSKQGRDEQYF. As DNA, the CDR3 is TGTGCCAGCAGTAAACAGGGCCGGGACGAGCAGTACTTC.

This clone has only a few counts. For the CDR3, the DNA is TGTGCCATCACTGGACAGAGGAACACTGAAGCTTTCTTT. Encoded protein: CAITGQRNTEAFF. The chain carries TRBV10-3 and TRBJ1-1; a possible D gene is TRBD1 (6 bases). The CDR3 totals 13 residues. CDR1 ENHRY and CDR2 SYGVKD come from the germline V gene. Trimming cost V 7 bases and J 1 base, with 10 bases left between them.

The J gene is TRBJ2-5, the V gene TRBV20-1; D may be TRBD2 (6 bases). Between the trimmed V and J ends, which lost 3 bases and 4 bases, there was a span of 15 bases. Per germline, CDR1 DFQATT and CDR2 SNEGSKA (reference sequence). This CDR3 contains 14 residues. The CDR3 sequence is CSASGGAYLETQYF. The CDR3 DNA sequence: TGCAGTGCTAGTGGCGGGGCCTACCTAGAGACCCAGTACTTC.

A single count supports this clone. The V gene is TRBV14, the J gene TRBJ1-2; D is unresolved. Trimming shortened V by 4 bases and J by 2 bases, and 8 bases separated the two germline ends. Germline V gives CDR1 SGHDN, CDR2 FVKESK. The CDR3 sequence is 13 residues long. In DNA form, the CDR3 reads TGTGCCAGCAGCCCCAGCGGGAACTATGGCTACACCTTC. This codes for CASSPSGNYGYTF.

The rearrangement uses TRBV5-4 and TRBJ1-6, with D possibly being TRBD1 (6 bases). CDR1 is SGHNT and CDR2 is YYREEE in the germline V gene (reference sequence). Deletions cut 5 bases from V and 6 bases from J, with 18 bases between. The CDR3 length is 16 residues. CDR3: CASSSLGQSSNSPLHF. The CDR3, as DNA: TGTGCCAGCAGTTCCCTAGGACAGTCTTCTAATTCACCCCTCCACTTT. Full variable domain (outside the CDR3, taken from reference TRBV5-4 and TRBJ1-6): ETGVTQSPTHLIKTRGQQVTLRCSSQSGHNTVSWYQQALGQGPQFIFQYYREEENGRGNFPPRFSGLQFPNYSSELNVNALELDDSALYLCASSSLGQSSNSPLHFGNGTRLTVT.

V and J are TRBV5-4 and TRBJ2-5; D uncertain. The CDR3 covers 15 residues. Germline values: CDR1 SGHNT, CDR2 YYREEE (reference sequence). V lost 0 bases, J lost 4 bases, and 13 bases lay in between. The CDR3: CASSLGPAPRETQYF. The CDR3 bases are TGTGCCAGCAGCTTGGGGCCCGCTCCTAGAGAGACCCAGTACTTC.

The chain has TRBV2 and TRBJ2-6; 9 bases match TRBD1. The J segment lost 4 bases and the V segment lost 9 bases, leaving 4 bases of the junction unmatched. Germline V gives CDR1 SNHLY, CDR2 FYNNEI. This CDR3 comprises 14 residues. The CDR3 reads CASGTGTGANVLTF. For the CDR3, the DNA is TGTGCCAGTGGGACAGGGACAGGGGCCAACGTCCTGACTTTC.

V gene TRBV18 combines with J gene TRBJ1-6, with TRBD1 as a possible D gene (6 bases). Germline loops: CDR1 KGHSH, CDR2 LQKENI. The CDR3 is made up of 15 amino acids. V shed 8 bases and J shed 9 bases, with 20 bases lying between them. In DNA, the CDR3 is TGTGCCAGCATCTCGGCCAGGGGTCCCCGTTCACCCCTCCACTTT. It yields the protein CASISARGPRSPLHF.

The chain joins TRBV15 to TRBJ1-6; 11 bases align to TRBD1. Per the germline V gene, CDR1 is LNHNV and CDR2 is YYDKDF (reference sequence). Trimming removed 6 bases from V and 10 bases from J; junction bases left unmatched: 2. This CDR3 is built from 13 residues. In DNA form, the CDR3 reads TGTGCCACCAGAGGACAGGGGGCGTCACCCCTCCACTTT. Protein: CATRGQGASPLHF.

Of note for this clone: The same CDR3 also results from other DNA sequences found in this sample. This chain joins TRBV14 and TRBJ1-2; D is perhaps TRBD1 (5 bases). The CDR3 sequence is 12 residues long. Germline values: CDR1 SGHDN, CDR2 FVKESK. The germline V and J ends were trimmed by 0 bases and 8 bases, with 7 bases remaining between them. The CDR3 DNA is TGTGCCAGCAGCCAAGAAAGGGGAGGCTACACCTTC. As protein: CASSQERGGYTF.

The chain uses TRBV23-1 and TRBJ2-1; a possible D gene is TRBD1 (5 bases). TRBV23-1 is an ORF for which the function is uncertain. CDR3 length equals 16 residues. V shed 0 bases and J shed 3 bases, with 12 bases lying between them. CDR3 sequence reads: CASSQSCRADYNEQFF. The CDR3, as DNA: TGCGCCAGCAGTCAATCTTGCAGGGCCGACTACAATGAGCAGTTCTTC.

This chain joins TRBV28 and TRBJ1-1; 12 nucleotides line up with TRBD1. The V and J ends lost 5 bases and 7 bases, in that order; junction bases with no gene match: 11. The length of the CDR3 is 16 residues. Germline lookup yields CDR1 MDHEN and CDR2 SYDVKM. CDR3 sequence (DNA): TGTGCCAGCAGTGTACCTCCGGGACAGGGGGCAATTGAAGCTTTCTTT. The encoded protein is CASSVPPGQGAIEAFF.